One and the same sample provided the 7 T cell receptor beta chains below, sequenced in a study of shared clonotypes between healthy human individuals (dated by TCRdb to about 2020). To prepare the library, the immunoSEQ multiplex PCR assay was applied. TCRdb obtained this table from immuneACCESS and retained in-frame rearrangements with V and J assigned. These tables miss some clones; where compared with another copy, unresolved V genes account for less than half of the shortfall, and the remainder is unexplained. A total of about 1.1 million clones appear in this sample, about 84% of them only once. 0.5% to 0.6% of the sample rests with the top ten. The material sequenced was memory CD4+ T cells from PBMCs. Read against the paper, the sample's cell subset or site label means: CD45RA-negative fraction. The receptors shown here come from a young man in good health. Some clones in this sample may be carry-over from other donors' samples.

DNA for the CDR3: TGTGCCAGCAGCTCATGGACAGGGGAAGAGACCCAGTACTTC. Protein sequence: CASSSWTGEETQYF. The V call is TRBV9, the J call TRBJ2-5, with 9 bases matching TRBD1. The trim removed 4 bases at V and 3 bases at J, leaving 4 bases unmatched. The CDR3 is 14 amino acids. Germline lookup yields CDR1 SGDLS and CDR2 YYNGEE.

In this sample, this clone turned up many times. Within the sample, other DNA sequences also encode this same CDR3. This chain links TRBV6-6 with TRBJ1-5, with D possibly TRBD1 on 6 matching bases. Trimming shortened V by 0 bases and J by 4 bases, and 13 bases separated the two germline ends. The germline V gene has CDR1 MNHNY and CDR2 SVGAGI (reference sequence). The CDR3 runs 16 residues. Here the CDR3 reads CASSYSRRGGNQPQHF. Here the CDR3 DNA reads TGTGCCAGCAGTTACTCGAGACGAGGGGGTAATCAGCCCCAGCATTTT.

This rearrangement joins TRBV11-1 to TRBJ1-1; D is possibly TRBD1 (5 bases). This CDR3 has 13 residues. Germline assignment: CDR1 SGHAT and CDR2 FQDESV (reference sequence). The V end lost 5 bases, the J end lost 5 bases, and 12 bases lay between the germline ends. The CDR3 protein is CASSAQGNTEAFF. DNA of the CDR3: TGTGCCAGCAGCGCCCAGGGAAATACTGAAGCTTTCTTT.

The genes are TRBV5-1 and TRBJ2-3; TRBD1 matches at 10 bases. V shed 0 bases, J shed 1 base, and the junction held 2 bases outside the gene matches. This CDR3 is 16 amino acids long. The germline CDR1 and CDR2 sequences are SGHRS and YFSETQ. CDR3 nucleotides: TGCGCCAGCAGCTTGGAGGGACAGGGGCGCACAGATACGCAGTATTTT. Its translation: CASSLEGQGRTDTQYF.

V and J are TRBV5-1 and TRBJ1-3, with TRBD1 as a possible D gene (5 bases). This CDR3 region has 15 residues. Germline CDR1 reads SGHRS; CDR2 reads YFSETQ. Trimming pared 0 bases from V and 4 bases from J, leaving 11 bases between. CDR3 loop: CASSLAGAGGNTIYF. The DNA for the CDR3 is TGCGCCAGCAGCTTGGCCGGGGCAGGGGGAAACACCATATATTTT.

The rearrangement links TRBV28 to TRBJ1-1; 8 positions match TRBD1. J was trimmed by 12 bases and V by 1 base; bases with no gene match: 13. The CDR3 runs 15 residues. Germline CDR1 and CDR2: MDHEN and SYDVKM. The CDR3 coding sequence is TGTGCCAGCAGTTTATTCCAGGGGGCGAAGGGGGTGACTTTCTTT. Translated, it gives CASSLFQGAKGVTFF.

Regarding this clone: Other DNA sequences in this specimen translate into the identical CDR3. This chain connects TRBV28 to TRBJ2-1; D is possibly TRBD2 (6 bases). Trimming cost V 5 bases and J 10 bases, with 15 bases left between them. From germline, CDR1 is MDHEN and CDR2 SYDVKM. The CDR3 totals 13 residues. CDR3 residues: CASSPLAPGEQFF. The CDR3 DNA follows: TGTGCCAGCAGTCCCCTAGCGCCCGGAGAGCAGTTCTTC.